These 17 T cell receptor beta chains came from one sample sequenced in a study of CD8 T cells in Susac syndrome. With random hexamers, 0.5 to 1 ug RNA was reverse transcribed. One entry per CDR3 protein, called by TCRdb with MiXCR from the immunoSEQ multiplex PCR reads. Of around 70,000 distinct CDR3 sequences listed, 85% to 95% are singletons. Sequenced input: CD8+ T cells from PBMCs. These receptors all stem from a human donor with multiple sclerosis.

The J gene is TRBJ2-7, the V gene TRBV9; no definite D call. From germline, CDR1 is SGDLS and CDR2 YYNGEE. V lost 0 bases and J lost 4, with 14 bases in between. The CDR3 spans 15 residues. DNA for the CDR3: TGTGCCAGCAGCGTAGCTTCTGCCGTGTCGTACGAGCAGTACTTC. Protein sequence: CASSVASAVSYEQYF.

This rearrangement joins TRBV27 to TRBJ2-1; D remains unclear. The CDR3 spans 13 residues. Per the germline V gene, CDR1 is MNHEY and CDR2 is SMNVEV (reference sequence). The V end lost 2 bases, the J end lost 8 bases, and 10 bases lay between the germline ends. The CDR3 nucleotides read TGTGCCAGCAGTTTAGGCCCCCTCTATGAGCAGTTCTTC. Amino acid sequence: CASSLGPLYEQFF.

V usage is TRBV10-3 and J usage is TRBJ1-2; possibly TRBD1 for D (6 bases). The V end was cut by 8 bases, the J end by 3 bases, with 13 bases between. The CDR3 is 13 residues long. CDR1 is ENHRY, CDR2 SYGVKD, per germline. This chain's CDR3 is CAIGEGEHYGYTF. CDR3 coding DNA: TGTGCCATCGGGGAGGGGGAACACTATGGCTACACCTTC.

The chain links TRBV4-3 to TRBJ1-5; no firm D call. V was pared by 0 bases and J by 2 bases, with 8 bases between. This CDR3 comprises 15 residues. CDR1 is LGHNA and CDR2 is YSLEER in the germline V gene. The CDR3, as DNA: TGCGCCAGCAGCCAAGATTCCGTCGGCAATCAGCCCCAGCATTTT. It translates to CASSQDSVGNQPQHF.

This chain uses TRBV20-1 with TRBJ1-1; D not resolved. The V gene's germline CDR1 is DFQATT and CDR2 SNEGSKA (reference sequence). The germline V and J ends were trimmed by 4 bases and 5 bases, with 20 bases remaining between them. The CDR3 has 15 residues. CDR3 nucleotide sequence: TGCAGTGCTACGGCTAATGCAGAACTAAGGACTGAAGCTTTCTTT. Its protein product is CSATANAELRTEAFF.

The chain's CDR3 is CASSLRSGMNTEAFF. The CDR3 DNA follows: TGTGCCAGCAGCTTACGTTCAGGGATGAACACTGAAGCTTTCTTT. The chain couples TRBV7-9 to TRBJ1-1, with a possible D match to TRBD1 (5 bases). V was cut by 2 bases and J by 0 bases, with 10 bases left in between. Germline loops: CDR1 SEHNR, CDR2 FQNEAQ (reference sequence). The CDR3 runs 15 residues.

This clonotype came up a few times. This chain joins TRBV11-2 and TRBJ2-1; 9 positions agree with TRBD2. J gave up 4 bases and V 0 bases, and 10 bases lay outside the gene matches. Germline V CDR1 and CDR2: SGHAT, FQNNGV. CDR3 length: 18 residues. CDR3 bases: TGTGCCAGCAGCTTAGAAGGTTGGAGCGGGGGGTCTTACAATGAGCAGTTCTTC. Its protein is CASSLEGWSGGSYNEQFF.

The chain combines TRBV27 with TRBJ2-7; D call uncertain. Between the trimmed V and J ends, which lost 4 bases and 6 bases, there was a span of 7 bases. CDR1 MNHEY and CDR2 SMNVEV come from the germline V gene (reference sequence). The CDR3 has 11 residues. In DNA, the CDR3 is TGTGCCAGCAGTTCACGGGTCGAGCAGTACTTC. Encoded protein: CASSSRVEQYF.

V and J are TRBV10-3 and TRBJ2-7, with a possible D match to TRBD2 (6 bases). CDR3 length equals 18 residues. The germline V gene has CDR1 ENHRY and CDR2 SYGVKD. Trimming removed 0 bases at V and 4 bases at J, with 22 bases between. CDR3 nucleotides: TGTGCCATCAGTGAGTCGTTACATGGACTACAAGTTGCGTACGAGCAGTACTTC. It codes for CAISESLHGLQVAYEQYF.

This clonotype has just one count. The V gene is TRBV29-1, the J gene TRBJ2-1; tentatively, D is TRBD1 or TRBD2 (5 bases each). Germline V gene lookup returns CDR1 SQVTM and CDR2 ANQGSEA. Trimming removed 2 bases at V and 15 bases at J, with 17 bases between. This CDR3 region has 12 residues. The CDR3 is CSVETTGALVFF. The DNA for the CDR3 is TGCAGCGTTGAAACTACCGGGGCGTTGGTGTTCTTC.

In nucleotides, the CDR3 is TGTGCCAGCAGGGATGACAGAACCTACGAGCAGTACTTC. Encoded protein: CASRDDRTYEQYF. The chain combines TRBV27 with TRBJ2-7; TRBD1 is a possible D gene (5 bases). Trimming removed 6 bases at V and 2 bases at J, with 11 bases between. CDR3 length: 13 amino acids. Germline CDR1 is MNHEY and CDR2 is SMNVEV (reference sequence).

The chain links TRBV9 to TRBJ2-1; 7 nucleotides line up with TRBD2. This CDR3 has 14 residues. The germline V gene has CDR1 SGDLS and CDR2 YYNGEE. V was clipped by 4 bases and J by 7 bases; unmatched bases: 8. The CDR3 DNA sequence: TGTGCCAGCAGCCCCGGGGGGAGCGTAAATGAGCAGTTCTTC. Encoded protein: CASSPGGSVNEQFF.

With regard to this clonotype: An end of the junction differs from the germline gene, which may be a read error. The rearrangement uses TRBV7-9 and TRBJ2-5; D is uncertain. The CDR3 is 13 amino acids. Looked up from germline, CDR1 is SEHNR and CDR2 is FQNEAQ (reference sequence). Here the CDR3 reads CASRLGREETQYF. The DNA of the CDR3 is TGTGCCAGCAGGTTAGGTCGGGAAGAGACCCAGTACTTC. Complete variable domain (other parts from reference TRBV7-9 and TRBJ2-5): DTGVSQNPRHKITKRGQNVTFRCDPISEHNRLYWYRQTLGQGPEFLTYFQNEAQLEKSRLLSDRFSAERPKGSFSTLEIQRTEQGDSAMYLCASRLGREETQYFGPGTRLLVL.

V and J are TRBV27 and TRBJ2-6, with a weak D call TRBD2 (5 bases). The V end was cut by 3 bases, the J end by 3 bases, with 9 bases between. The CDR3 loop spans 15 amino acids. Per the germline V gene, CDR1 is MNHEY and CDR2 is SMNVEV (reference sequence). The CDR3 coding sequence is TGTGCCAGCAGTTTCTATGCGGGTGGGGCCAACGTCCTGACTTTC. It is translated as CASSFYAGGANVLTF.

V gene TRBV30 combines with J gene TRBJ1-1; D gene unclear. Per germline, CDR1 GTSNPN and CDR2 SVGIG (reference sequence). The CDR3 consists of 12 residues. V dropped 2 bases and J dropped 11 bases, with 15 bases sitting between them. In nucleotides, the CDR3 is TGTGCCTGGAGTACGGCTTCGAATGGGGCTTTCTTT. It is translated as CAWSTASNGAFF.

The chain couples TRBV3-1 to TRBJ1-2; D may be TRBD1 (5 bases). The germline V and J ends were trimmed by 3 bases and 6 bases, with 11 bases remaining between them. This CDR3 region has 13 residues. The germline gives CDR1 LGHDT, CDR2 YNNKEL (reference sequence). The CDR3 region has the DNA TGTGCCAGCAGCCATCCAGGGAACCATGGCTACACCTTC. Translated, it gives CASSHPGNHGYTF.

This chain uses TRBV6-2 or TRBV6-3 with TRBJ1-2; weak D call: TRBD1 (5 bases). This CDR3 has 14 residues. V was pared by 5 bases and J by 4 bases, with 14 bases between. The germline V gene encodes CDR1 MNHEY and CDR2 SVGEGT. The CDR3 protein is CASSDAGDFYGYTF. CDR3 sequence (DNA): TGTGCCAGCAGTGACGCGGGGGATTTCTATGGCTACACCTTC.